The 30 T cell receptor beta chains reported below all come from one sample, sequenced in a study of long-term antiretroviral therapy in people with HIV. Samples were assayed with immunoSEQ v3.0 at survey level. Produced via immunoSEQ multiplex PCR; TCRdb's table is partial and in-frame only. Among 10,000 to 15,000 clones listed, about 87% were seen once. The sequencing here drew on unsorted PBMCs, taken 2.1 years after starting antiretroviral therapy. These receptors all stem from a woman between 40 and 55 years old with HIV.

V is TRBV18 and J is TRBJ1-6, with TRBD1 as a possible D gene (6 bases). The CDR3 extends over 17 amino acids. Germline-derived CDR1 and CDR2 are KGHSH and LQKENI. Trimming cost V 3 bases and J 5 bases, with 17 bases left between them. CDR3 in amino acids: CASSPGTRRPNNSPLHF. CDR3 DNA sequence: TGTGCCAGCTCACCGGGGACACGACGGCCAAATAATTCACCCCTCCACTTT.

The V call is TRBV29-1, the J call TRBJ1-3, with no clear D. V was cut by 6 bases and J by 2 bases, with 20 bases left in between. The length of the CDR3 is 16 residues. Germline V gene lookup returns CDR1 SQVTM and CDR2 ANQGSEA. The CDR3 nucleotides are TGCAGCGTCAACAATCTAAAATCATTGACTGGAAACACCATATATTTT. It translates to CSVNNLKSLTGNTIYF.

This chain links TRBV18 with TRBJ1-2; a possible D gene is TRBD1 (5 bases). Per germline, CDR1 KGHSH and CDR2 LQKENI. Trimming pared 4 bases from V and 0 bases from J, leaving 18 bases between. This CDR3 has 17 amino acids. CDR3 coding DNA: TGTGCCAGCTCACTGGAGGGGAGACCCTTGACTAACTATGGCTACACCTTC. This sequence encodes CASSLEGRPLTNYGYTF.

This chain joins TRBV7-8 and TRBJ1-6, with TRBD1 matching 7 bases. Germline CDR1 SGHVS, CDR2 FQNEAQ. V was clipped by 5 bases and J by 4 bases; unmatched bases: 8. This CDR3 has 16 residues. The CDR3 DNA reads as TGTGCCAGCAGCGGGAAACAGGGGACTTATAATTCACCCCTCCACTTT. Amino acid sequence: CASSGKQGTYNSPLHF.

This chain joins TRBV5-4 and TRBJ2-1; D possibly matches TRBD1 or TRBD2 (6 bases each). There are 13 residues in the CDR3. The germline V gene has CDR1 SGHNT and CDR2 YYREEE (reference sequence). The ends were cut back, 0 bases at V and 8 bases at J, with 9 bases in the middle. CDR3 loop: CASSLDGGDEQFF. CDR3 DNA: TGTGCCAGCAGCTTGGACGGGGGCGATGAGCAGTTCTTC.

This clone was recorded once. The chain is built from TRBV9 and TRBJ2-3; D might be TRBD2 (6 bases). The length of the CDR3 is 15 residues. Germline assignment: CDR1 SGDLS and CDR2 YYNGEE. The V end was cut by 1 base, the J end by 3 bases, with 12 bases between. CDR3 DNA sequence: TGTGCCAGCAGCGTATTTTCAGGGAGGACAGATACGCAGTATTTT. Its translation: CASSVFSGRTDTQYF.

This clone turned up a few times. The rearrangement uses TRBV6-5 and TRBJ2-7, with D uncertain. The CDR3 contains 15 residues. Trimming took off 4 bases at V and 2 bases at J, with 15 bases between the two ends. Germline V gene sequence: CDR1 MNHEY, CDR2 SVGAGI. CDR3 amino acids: CASSWTRSDTYEQYF. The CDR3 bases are TGTGCCAGCAGTTGGACGCGAAGCGACACCTACGAGCAGTACTTC.

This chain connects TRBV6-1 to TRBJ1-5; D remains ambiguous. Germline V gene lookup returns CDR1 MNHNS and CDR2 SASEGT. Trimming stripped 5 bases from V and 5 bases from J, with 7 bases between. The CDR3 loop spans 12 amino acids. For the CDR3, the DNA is TGTGCCAGCAGTAGACGGGATCAGCCCCAGCATTTT. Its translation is CASSRRDQPQHF.

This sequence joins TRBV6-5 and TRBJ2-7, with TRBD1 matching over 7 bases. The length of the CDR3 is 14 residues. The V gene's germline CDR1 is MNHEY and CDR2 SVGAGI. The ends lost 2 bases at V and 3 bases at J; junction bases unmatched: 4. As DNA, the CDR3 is TGTGCCAGCAGTTACAACCGGGACAGCTACGAGCAGTACTTC. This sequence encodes CASSYNRDSYEQYF.

The CDR3 spells CASTLRQGAVQPQHF. CDR3 bases: TGTGCCAGTACCTTGAGACAGGGGGCGGTTCAGCCCCAGCATTTT. The chain links TRBV19 to TRBJ1-5; 10 positions match TRBD1. Trimming at V came to 7 bases and at J to 6 bases, leaving 9 bases not matched to a gene. The length of the CDR3 is 15 residues. Germline V gene sequence: CDR1 LNHDA, CDR2 SQIVND (reference sequence).

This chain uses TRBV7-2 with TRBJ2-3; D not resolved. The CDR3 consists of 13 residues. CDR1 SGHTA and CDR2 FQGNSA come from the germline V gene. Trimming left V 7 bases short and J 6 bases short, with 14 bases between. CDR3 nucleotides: TGTGCCAGCAACATTTACATTACGGATACGCAGTATTTT. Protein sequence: CASNIYITDTQYF.

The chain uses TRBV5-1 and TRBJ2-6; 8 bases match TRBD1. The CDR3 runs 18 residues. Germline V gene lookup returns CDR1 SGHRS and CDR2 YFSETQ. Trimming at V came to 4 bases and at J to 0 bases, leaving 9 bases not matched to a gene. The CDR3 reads CASSHGQGRISGANVLTF. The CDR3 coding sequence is TGCGCCAGCAGCCACGGACAGGGCAGAATCTCTGGGGCCAACGTCCTGACTTTC.

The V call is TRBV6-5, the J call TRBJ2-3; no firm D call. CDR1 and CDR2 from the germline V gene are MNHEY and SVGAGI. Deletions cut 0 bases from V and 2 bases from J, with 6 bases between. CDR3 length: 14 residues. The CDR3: CASSYSPSTDTQYF. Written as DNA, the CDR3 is TGTGCCAGCAGTTACTCGCCGTCCACAGATACGCAGTATTTT.

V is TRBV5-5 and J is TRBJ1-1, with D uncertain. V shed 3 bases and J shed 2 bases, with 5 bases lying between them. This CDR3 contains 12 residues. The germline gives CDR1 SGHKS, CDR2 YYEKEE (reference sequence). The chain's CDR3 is CASSSFNTEAFF. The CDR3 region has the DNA TGTGCCAGCAGCTCGTTTAACACTGAAGCTTTCTTT.

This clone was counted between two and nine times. CDR3 sequence reads: CASSFGSGGLQETQYF. The CDR3 DNA reads as TGCGCCAGCAGCTTTGGTAGCGGGGGGCTCCAAGAGACCCAGTACTTC. V is TRBV5-1 and J is TRBJ2-5; 10 nucleotides align to TRBD2. V was clipped by 2 bases and J by 1 base; unmatched bases: 5. The CDR3 spans 16 residues. The germline V gene encodes CDR1 SGHRS and CDR2 YFSETQ. The entire variable domain, with the rest obtained from reference TRBV5-1 and TRBJ2-5, is as follows: KAGVTQTPRYLIKTRGQQVTLSCSPISGHRSVSWYQQTPGQGLQFLFEYFSETQRNKGNFPGRFSGRQFSNSRSEMNVSTLELGDSALYLCASSFGSGGLQETQYFGPGTRLLVL.

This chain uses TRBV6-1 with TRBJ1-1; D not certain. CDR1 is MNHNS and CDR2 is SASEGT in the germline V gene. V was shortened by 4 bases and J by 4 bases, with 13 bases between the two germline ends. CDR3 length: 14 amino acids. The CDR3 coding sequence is TGTGCCAGCAGTGGGGGAAGGGCATTCACTGAAGCTTTCTTT. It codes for CASSGGRAFTEAFF.

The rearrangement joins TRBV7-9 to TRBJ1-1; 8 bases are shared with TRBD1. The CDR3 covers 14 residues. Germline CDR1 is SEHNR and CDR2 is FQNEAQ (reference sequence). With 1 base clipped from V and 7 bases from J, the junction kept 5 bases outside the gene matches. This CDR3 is CASSLGQGRIEAFF. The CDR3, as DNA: TGTGCCAGCAGCTTAGGACAGGGGAGGATTGAAGCTTTCTTT.

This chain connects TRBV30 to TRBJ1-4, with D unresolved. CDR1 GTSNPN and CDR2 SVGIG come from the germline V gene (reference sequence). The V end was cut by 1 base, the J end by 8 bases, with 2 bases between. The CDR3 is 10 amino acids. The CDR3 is CAWSEEKLFF. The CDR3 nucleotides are TGTGCCTGGAGTGAAGAAAAACTGTTTTTT.

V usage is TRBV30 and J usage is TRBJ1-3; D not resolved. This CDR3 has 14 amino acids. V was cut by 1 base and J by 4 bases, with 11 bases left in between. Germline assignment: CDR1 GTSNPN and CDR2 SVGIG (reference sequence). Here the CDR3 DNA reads TGTGCCTGGAGTGGTGTCCTAAACGGAAACACCATATATTTT. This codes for CAWSGVLNGNTIYF.

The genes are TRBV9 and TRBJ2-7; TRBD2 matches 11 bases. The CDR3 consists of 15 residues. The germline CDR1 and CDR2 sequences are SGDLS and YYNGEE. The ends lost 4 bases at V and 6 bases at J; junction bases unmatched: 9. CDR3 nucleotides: TGTGCCAGCAGCTTTAGCGGGAGGGGGTCCGTCGAGCAGTACTTC. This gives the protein CASSFSGRGSVEQYF.

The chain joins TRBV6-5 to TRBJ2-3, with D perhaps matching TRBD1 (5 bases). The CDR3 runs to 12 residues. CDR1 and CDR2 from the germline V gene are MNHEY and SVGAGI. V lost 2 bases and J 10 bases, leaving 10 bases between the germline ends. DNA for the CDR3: TGTGCCAGCAGTTACCCCCAGGGTGCGCAGTATTTT. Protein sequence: CASSYPQGAQYF.

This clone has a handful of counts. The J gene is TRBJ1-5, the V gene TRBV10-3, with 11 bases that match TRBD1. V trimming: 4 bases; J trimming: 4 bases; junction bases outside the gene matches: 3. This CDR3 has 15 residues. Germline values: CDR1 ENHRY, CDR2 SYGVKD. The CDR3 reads CAISAGTGGNQPQHF. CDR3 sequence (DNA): TGTGCCATCAGTGCCGGGACAGGGGGGAATCAGCCCCAGCATTTT.

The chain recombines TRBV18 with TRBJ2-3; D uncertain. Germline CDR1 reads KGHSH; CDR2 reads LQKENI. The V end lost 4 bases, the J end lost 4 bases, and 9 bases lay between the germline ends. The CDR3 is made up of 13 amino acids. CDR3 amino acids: CASSQSMSDTQYF. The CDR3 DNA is TGTGCCAGCTCACAAAGCATGTCAGATACGCAGTATTTT.

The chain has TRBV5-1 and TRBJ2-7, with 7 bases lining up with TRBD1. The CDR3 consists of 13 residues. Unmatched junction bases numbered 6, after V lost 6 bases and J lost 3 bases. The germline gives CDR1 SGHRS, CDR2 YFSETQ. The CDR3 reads CASTRDSSYEQYF. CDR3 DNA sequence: TGCGCCAGCACCCGGGACAGCAGCTACGAGCAGTACTTC.

The CDR3 protein is CASSYNELADTYNEQFF. The DNA for the CDR3 is TGTGCCAGCAGCTACAACGAACTAGCGGATACCTACAATGAGCAGTTCTTC. The chain carries TRBV11-2 and TRBJ2-1; 8 bases agree with TRBD2. The CDR3 extends over 17 amino acids. The germline gives CDR1 SGHAT, CDR2 FQNNGV. V gave up 4 bases and J gave up 2 bases; unmatched junction bases: 10. Looking up the rest from reference TRBV11-2 and TRBJ2-1 gives the full variable domain: EAGVAQSPRYKIIEKRQSVAFWCNPISGHATLYWYQQILGQGPKLLIQFQNNGVVDDSQLPKDRFSAERLKGVDSTLKIQPAKLEDSAVYLCASSYNELADTYNEQFFGPGTRLTVL.

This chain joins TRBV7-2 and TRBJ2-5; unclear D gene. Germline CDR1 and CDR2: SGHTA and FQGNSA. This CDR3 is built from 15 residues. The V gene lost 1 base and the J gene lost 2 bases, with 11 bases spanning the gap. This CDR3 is CASSLELQRQETQYF. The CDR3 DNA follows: TGTGCCAGCAGCTTAGAGTTACAGAGACAAGAGACCCAGTACTTC.

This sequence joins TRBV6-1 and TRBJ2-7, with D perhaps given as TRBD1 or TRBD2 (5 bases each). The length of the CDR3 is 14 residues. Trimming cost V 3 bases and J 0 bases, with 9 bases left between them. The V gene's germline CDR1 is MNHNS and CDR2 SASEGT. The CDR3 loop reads CASSDSGHSYEQYF. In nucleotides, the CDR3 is TGTGCCAGCAGTGATTCGGGGCACTCCTACGAGCAGTACTTC.

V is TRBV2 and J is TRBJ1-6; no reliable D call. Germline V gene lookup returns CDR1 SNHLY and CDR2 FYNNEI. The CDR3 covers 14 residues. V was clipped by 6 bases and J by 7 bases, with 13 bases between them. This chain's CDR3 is CASRPTELNSPLHF. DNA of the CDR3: TGTGCCAGCAGGCCCACGGAGCTCAATTCACCCCTCCACTTT. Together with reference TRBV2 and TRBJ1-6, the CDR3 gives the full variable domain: EPEVTQTPSHQVTQMGQEVILRCVPISNHLYFYWYRQILGQKVEFLVSFYNNEISEKSEIFDDQFSVERPDGSNFTLKIRSTKLEDSAMYFCASRPTELNSPLHFGNGTRLTVT.

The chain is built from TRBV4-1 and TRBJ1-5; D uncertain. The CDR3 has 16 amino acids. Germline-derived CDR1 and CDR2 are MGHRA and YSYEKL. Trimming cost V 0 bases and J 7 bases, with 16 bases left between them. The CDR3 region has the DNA TGCGCCAGCAGCCAAGAAATAAATCAAAGGTACCAGCCCCAGCATTTT. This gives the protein CASSQEINQRYQPQHF.

CDR3 sequence reads: CASNNGGGATEAFF. The DNA for the CDR3 is TGTGCCAGCAACAATGGAGGGGGAGCAACTGAAGCTTTCTTT. V gene TRBV18 combines with J gene TRBJ1-1; D possibly corresponds to TRBD1 (6 bases). Germline V lookup: CDR1 KGHSH, CDR2 LQKENI. V lost 8 bases and J lost 5, with 18 bases in between. The CDR3 consists of 14 residues.